Listed here are 23 T cell receptor beta chains from one sample, sequenced in a study of blood T cell repertoires in COVID-19. Only in-frame clones appear in the TCRdb table, and some are missing; sequencing was by immunoSEQ multiplex PCR. The table has some 530,000 clones, 70% to 90% seen once; the top ten hold under 4%. Sample: peripheral blood. These receptors were collected from a human donor in a cohort sampled during active COVID-19.

This chain connects TRBV19 to TRBJ2-2; 11 nucleotides align to TRBD2. Germline CDR1 reads LNHDA; CDR2 reads SQIVND (reference sequence). The CDR3 runs 16 residues. V gave up 6 bases and J gave up 1 base; unmatched junction bases: 4. CDR3 in amino acids: CASRWGLAENTGELFF. The CDR3 DNA sequence: TGTGCCAGTAGATGGGGACTAGCGGAGAACACCGGGGAGCTGTTTTTT.

The CDR3 sequence: CASSPSDSEGEQYF. CDR3 bases: TGCGCCAGCAGCCCCTCCGATTCCGAGGGCGAGCAGTACTTC. The V call is TRBV4-1, the J call TRBJ2-7; maybe TRBD2 (5 bases). From germline, CDR1 is MGHRA and CDR2 YSYEKL. This CDR3 is 14 amino acids long. Trimming removed 4 bases from V and 6 bases from J, with 16 bases in between.

The chain joins TRBV5-4 to TRBJ1-1; D is uncertain. V was trimmed by 2 bases and J by 3 bases, leaving 17 bases between them. The germline V gene has CDR1 SGHNT and CDR2 YYREEE (reference sequence). The CDR3 has 16 residues. The CDR3 sequence: CASSLGRKGPDTEAFF. The CDR3 DNA is TGTGCCAGCAGCTTAGGGAGGAAAGGGCCCGACACTGAAGCTTTCTTT. Drawing the rest from reference TRBV5-4 and TRBJ1-1, the complete variable domain is ETGVTQSPTHLIKTRGQQVTLRCSSQSGHNTVSWYQQALGQGPQFIFQYYREEENGRGNFPPRFSGLQFPNYSSELNVNALELDDSALYLCASSLGRKGPDTEAFFGQGTRLTVV.

The chain employs TRBV19 and TRBJ2-1; 11 bases are shared with TRBD2. The germline V gene encodes CDR1 LNHDA and CDR2 SQIVND (reference sequence). Trimming cost V 5 bases and J 6 bases; bases outside gene matches: 9. This CDR3 region has 16 residues. The CDR3 protein is CASSLTGTSGPNEQFF. The CDR3 DNA reads TGTGCCAGTAGTCTCACCGGGACTAGCGGACCCAATGAGCAGTTCTTC.

The rearrangement uses TRBV9 and TRBJ2-2, with 13 bases lining up with TRBD2. V trimming: 4 bases; J trimming: 7 bases; junction bases outside the gene matches: 7. There are 16 residues in the CDR3. Looked up from germline, CDR1 is SGDLS and CDR2 is YYNGEE. In DNA form, the CDR3 reads TGTGCCAGCAGCATCGGACTAGCGGGAGTTGACGGGGAGCTGTTTTTT. This sequence encodes CASSIGLAGVDGELFF.

The chain uses TRBV28 and TRBJ1-2; TRBD1 agrees at 8 bases. CDR1 is MDHEN and CDR2 is SYDVKM in the germline V gene. Trimming removed 6 bases from V and 4 bases from J; junction bases left unmatched: 1. The CDR3 sequence is 12 residues long. Written as DNA, the CDR3 is TGTGCCAGCAGGACAGGGGTCTATGGCTACACCTTC. Protein product: CASRTGVYGYTF.

The chain recombines TRBV19 with TRBJ2-3; TRBD2 matches 13 bases. Per germline, CDR1 LNHDA and CDR2 SQIVND (reference sequence). The CDR3 sequence is 16 residues long. J was trimmed by 6 bases and V by 7 bases; bases with no gene match: 10. The CDR3: CASNDRTSGGVDTQYF. The CDR3 DNA reads TGTGCCAGTAATGATCGGACTAGCGGGGGTGTTGATACGCAGTATTTT.

The V call is TRBV11-2, the J call TRBJ2-1, with 8 bases that match TRBD2. Trimming cost V 1 base and J 2 bases; bases outside gene matches: 4. Germline CDR1 reads SGHAT; CDR2 reads FQNNGV. The CDR3 has 16 residues. The CDR3 DNA is TGTGCCAGCAGCTTAGGCATAGCGGGACCCTACAATGAGCAGTTCTTC. As protein: CASSLGIAGPYNEQFF. The full variable domain, rest sourced from reference TRBV11-2 and TRBJ2-1, is EAGVAQSPRYKIIEKRQSVAFWCNPISGHATLYWYQQILGQGPKLLIQFQNNGVVDDSQLPKDRFSAERLKGVDSTLKIQPAKLEDSAVYLCASSLGIAGPYNEQFFGPGTRLTVL.

V gene TRBV5-1 combines with J gene TRBJ2-7; 8 bases line up with TRBD2. CDR1 is SGHRS and CDR2 is YFSETQ in the germline V gene. The CDR3 consists of 13 residues. J lost 5 bases, V lost 4 bases, and 5 bases had no gene match. The chain's CDR3 is CASSPGGVHEQYF. CDR3 bases: TGCGCCAGCAGCCCGGGGGGGGTCCACGAGCAGTACTTC.

This sequence joins TRBV27 and TRBJ1-1; 10 bases map to TRBD1. The CDR3 extends over 15 amino acids. V was pared by 1 base and J by 5 bases, with 4 bases of the junction left unmatched. Germline loops: CDR1 MNHEY, CDR2 SMNVEV (reference sequence). The CDR3 is CASSLLGQGRTEAFF. CDR3 DNA sequence: TGTGCCAGCAGTTTATTGGGACAGGGGCGGACTGAAGCTTTCTTT.

In its sample, this clone was seen a few times. The chain carries TRBV6-4 and TRBJ1-5; 7 nucleotides line up with TRBD1. This CDR3 contains 18 residues. CDR1 and CDR2 (germline): MRHNA, SNTAGT. With V trimmed by 5 bases and J by 6 bases, 19 bases remained unmatched. The CDR3 protein is CASSPGQFLPTLVQPQHF. As DNA, the CDR3 is TGTGCCAGCAGTCCGGGACAGTTCCTTCCAACCTTAGTTCAGCCCCAGCATTTT.

The chain couples TRBV10-3 to TRBJ2-3, with 9 bases that match TRBD2. The J segment lost 0 bases and the V segment lost 6 bases, leaving 10 bases of the junction unmatched. The CDR3 runs to 17 residues. Germline lookup yields CDR1 ENHRY and CDR2 SYGVKD. CDR3 coding DNA: TGTGCCATCAGGGGCCGAGCGGGAGGAACTAGCACAGATACGCAGTATTTT. It specifies CAIRGRAGGTSTDTQYF.

The chain uses TRBV11-2 and TRBJ1-1; 7 bases are shared with TRBD1. CDR3 length: 14 amino acids. V trimming: 4 bases; J trimming: 1 base; junction bases outside the gene matches: 3. CDR1 and CDR2 (germline): SGHAT, FQNNGV. Here the CDR3 reads CASSSNRGNTEAFF. CDR3 sequence (DNA): TGTGCCAGCAGCTCGAACAGGGGGAACACTGAAGCTTTCTTT.

This clone was counted once. CDR3: CASSRGRGSAQYF. The DNA for the CDR3 is TGTGCCAGCAGCCGAGGCCGGGGGTCGGCCCAGTACTTC. V and J are TRBV27 and TRBJ2-5; D possibly corresponds to TRBD2 (6 bases). Germline CDR1 reads MNHEY; CDR2 reads SMNVEV (reference sequence). CDR3 length: 13 amino acids. V was shortened by 6 bases and J by 9 bases, with 17 bases between the two germline ends.

V usage is TRBV29-1 and J usage is TRBJ1-1; a weak D match, TRBD1 (6 bases). Germline CDR1 and CDR2: SQVTM and ANQGSEA. This CDR3 is 12 amino acids long. V was trimmed by 6 bases and J by 3 bases, leaving 11 bases between them. In DNA form, the CDR3 reads TGCAGCGTGGCTACAGGGTACACTGAAGCTTTCTTT. Its protein is CSVATGYTEAFF.

The rearrangement uses TRBV19 and TRBJ1-2; perhaps TRBD1 as D (5 bases). Germline V gene lookup returns CDR1 LNHDA and CDR2 SQIVND (reference sequence). The V end lost 6 bases, the J end lost 5 bases, and 19 bases lay between the germline ends. The CDR3 sequence is 15 residues long. The CDR3 DNA sequence: TGTGCCAGTAGCCGGAGCAGGGAGGACCGGTATGGCTACACCTTC. Its translation: CASSRSREDRYGYTF.

The rearrangement links TRBV3-1 (or the pseudogene TRBV3-2) to TRBJ1-5, with D possibly matching TRBD1 (5 bases). V lost 1 base and J 6 bases, leaving 10 bases between the germline ends. The CDR3 extends over 14 amino acids. Germline-derived CDR1 and CDR2 are LGHDT and YNNKEL (reference sequence). Written as DNA, the CDR3 is TGTGCCAGCAGCCAAGCAGGGCGTAGTCAGCCCCAGCATTTT. This translates into CASSQAGRSQPQHF.

The rearrangement links TRBV5-6 to TRBJ1-4; perhaps TRBD1 as D (6 bases). Between the trimmed V and J ends, which lost 3 bases and 4 bases, there was a span of 16 bases. The CDR3 has 16 amino acids. CDR1 and CDR2 from the germline V gene are SGHDT and YYEEEE. The CDR3 DNA reads TGTGCCAGCAGCTACACCCCAGGACAGAGTAATGAAAAACTGTTTTTT. Translated, it gives CASSYTPGQSNEKLFF.

The chain is built from TRBV19 and TRBJ2-3; D perhaps matches TRBD1 (6 bases). Germline-derived CDR1 and CDR2 are LNHDA and SQIVND (reference sequence). V was trimmed by 3 bases and J by 5 bases, leaving 15 bases between them. This CDR3 is 15 amino acids long. For the CDR3, the DNA is TGTGCCAGTAGTATGGGGGCAGCCGACAGAGATACGCAGTATTTT. Translating it yields CASSMGAADRDTQYF.

The V gene is TRBV2, the J gene TRBJ1-1; TRBD1 aligns across 8 bases. CDR3 length: 14 residues. Germline V gene sequence: CDR1 SNHLY, CDR2 FYNNEI. V trimming: 5 bases; J trimming: 1 base; junction bases outside the gene matches: 3. The CDR3, as DNA: TGTGCCAGCAGTATAGGACAGGGGAACACTGAAGCTTTCTTT. The encoded protein is CASSIGQGNTEAFF.

V gene TRBV30 combines with J gene TRBJ2-7; D is perhaps TRBD2 (5 bases). Trimming removed 0 bases from V and 6 bases from J, with 12 bases in between. CDR1 is GTSNPN and CDR2 is SVGIG in the germline V gene (reference sequence). The CDR3 runs to 13 residues. The CDR3 DNA sequence: TGTGCCTGGAGTGTACTAAGGGAGCGCGAGCAGTACTTC. It translates to CAWSVLREREQYF. Together with reference TRBV30 and TRBJ2-7, the CDR3 gives the full variable domain: SQTIHQWPATLVQPVGSPLSLECTVEGTSNPNLYWYRQAAGRGLQLLFYSVGIGQISSEVPQNLSASRPQDRQFILSSKKLLLSDSGFYLCAWSVLREREQYFGPGTRLTVT.

This clone was counted a few times. The chain uses TRBV30 and TRBJ1-1; D remains unclear. CDR1 GTSNPN and CDR2 SVGIG come from the germline V gene (reference sequence). V was shortened by 0 bases and J by 9 bases, with 17 bases between the two germline ends. The CDR3 consists of 14 residues. The CDR3 bases are TGTGCCTGGAGTGTAATTGGAGCCACCGGTCAAGCTTTCTTT. This codes for CAWSVIGATGQAFF. The complete variable domain, with remaining parts taken from reference TRBV30 and TRBJ1-1, reads SQTIHQWPATLVQPVGSPLSLECTVEGTSNPNLYWYRQAAGRGLQLLFYSVGIGQISSEVPQNLSASRPQDRQFILSSKKLLLSDSGFYLCAWSVIGATGQAFFGQGTRLTVV.

This clone was picked up one time. This chain joins TRBV18 and TRBJ2-1, with 12 bases matching TRBD1. Looked up from germline, CDR1 is KGHSH and CDR2 is LQKENI. J gave up 6 bases and V 0 bases, and 6 bases lay outside the gene matches. This CDR3 has 17 amino acids. For the CDR3, the DNA is TGTGCCAGCTCACCACCCCTGGGACAGGGGGCTCTCAATGAGCAGTTCTTC. It specifies CASSPPLGQGALNEQFF.